Presented here are 17 T cell receptor beta chains from one specimen sequenced in a study of T-cell memory formation after mild COVID-19. TCRdb used MiXCR to reprocess the 5' RACE reads, holding one entry per CDR3 protein. The sample carries about 470,000 distinct CDR3 sequences, approximately 23% recorded once. The sequenced sample consisted of PBMCs or a T cell subset sorted from them (not recorded which). Receptor source: an adult woman who had mild COVID-19 (a few samples of this study predate the infection). Cell type and time point are not known.

The chain uses TRBV6-5 and TRBJ2-7; a weak D match, TRBD2 (5 bases). Germline V gene data show CDR1 as MNHEY and CDR2 as SVGAGI. Deletions cut 5 bases from V and 11 bases from J, with 19 bases between. CDR3 length: 13 amino acids. The CDR3 protein is CASSPERGRAKYF. CDR3 DNA sequence: TGTGCCAGCAGTCCGGAACGGGGAAGGGCGAAGTACTTC.

The chain employs TRBV6-5 and TRBJ2-3, with D possibly being TRBD2 (7 bases). The V end was cut by 9 bases, the J end by 5 bases, with 12 bases between. This CDR3 region has 12 residues. Germline values: CDR1 MNHEY, CDR2 SVGAGI. The CDR3, as DNA: TGTGCCAGTGGGGGGGCCCAAGATACGCAGTATTTT. Protein sequence: CASGGAQDTQYF.

The chain combines TRBV5-1 with TRBJ1-5; no clear D gene. V lost 0 bases and J lost 7, with 14 bases in between. This CDR3 region has 15 residues. Germline V gene lookup returns CDR1 SGHRS and CDR2 YFSETQ. For the CDR3, the DNA is TGCGCCAGCAGCTTGGGTGGCGCGGCTGAACAGCCCCAGCATTTT. Translating gives CASSLGGAAEQPQHF.

This chain joins TRBV12-3 or TRBV12-4 and TRBJ2-7, with 8 bases fitting TRBD1. Germline trimming cut 4 bases from V and 5 bases from J; bases unmatched to any gene: 7. The CDR3 spans 14 residues. The CDR3 loop reads CASSSTGGNHEQYF. CDR3 bases: TGTGCCAGCAGTTCTACAGGGGGGAATCACGAGCAGTACTTC.

The chain links TRBV20-1 to TRBJ1-1, with 8 bases matching TRBD1. Germline assignment: CDR1 DFQATT and CDR2 SNEGSKA (reference sequence). This CDR3 is built from 15 residues. V dropped 1 base and J dropped 6; count of bases not matched to a gene: 10. The CDR3 here is CSARGDRGRGSEAFF. CDR3 DNA: TGCAGTGCTAGAGGAGACAGGGGTAGGGGGTCTGAAGCTTTCTTT.

The chain joins TRBV4-1 to TRBJ1-1; 8 nucleotides line up with TRBD1. Germline CDR1 is MGHRA and CDR2 is YSYEKL. The length of the CDR3 is 14 residues. V lost 5 bases and J lost 4; bases outside the gene matches: 6. The chain's CDR3 is CASSIRQGPTEAFF. The DNA for the CDR3 is TGCGCCAGCAGCATTCGACAGGGGCCCACTGAAGCTTTCTTT.

Only a few counts were recorded for this clonotype. The genes are TRBV10-3 and TRBJ2-3; 7 bases match TRBD2. Unmatched junction bases numbered 19, after V lost 1 base and J lost 6 bases. The CDR3 contains 19 residues. Looked up from germline, CDR1 is ENHRY and CDR2 is SYGVKD. CDR3 sequence: CAISEYPPDLGEGQDTQYF. The CDR3 coding sequence is TGTGCCATCAGTGAGTACCCCCCAGACTTGGGGGAGGGCCAGGATACGCAGTATTTT.

The gene calls are TRBV7-9 and TRBJ2-1, with 9 bases fitting TRBD1. The germline gives CDR1 SEHNR, CDR2 FQNEAQ (reference sequence). The CDR3 runs to 17 residues. Germline trimming cut 3 bases from V and 7 bases from J; bases unmatched to any gene: 13. Here the CDR3 reads CASSFSYRDRALNEQFF. The CDR3 DNA sequence: TGTGCCAGCAGCTTCTCATACCGGGACAGGGCGTTGAATGAGCAGTTCTTC.

This rearrangement joins TRBV6-5 to TRBJ2-1; 9 bases align to TRBD2. The CDR3 covers 14 residues. Germline CDR1 MNHEY, CDR2 SVGAGI. Trimming removed 6 bases from V and 6 bases from J; junction bases left unmatched: 6. The CDR3 protein is CASRPGTSPNEQFF. The DNA of the CDR3 is TGTGCCAGCAGACCAGGGACTAGCCCCAATGAGCAGTTCTTC.

This sequence joins TRBV7-2 and TRBJ2-3; 9 bases fit TRBD2. The trim removed 2 bases at V and 4 bases at J, leaving 10 bases unmatched. The CDR3 covers 17 residues. Germline V gene sequence: CDR1 SGHTA, CDR2 FQGNSA. DNA of the CDR3: TGTGCCAGCAGCTTACAGGTAGCGGGAGTTCTACCAGATACGCAGTATTTT. It is translated as CASSLQVAGVLPDTQYF.

The chain combines TRBV12-3 or TRBV12-4 with TRBJ2-5; 9 positions match TRBD2. The CDR3 covers 15 residues. V was pared by 2 bases and J by 2 bases, with 3 bases of the junction left unmatched. The CDR3 here is CASSLLAGPQETQYF. In DNA, the CDR3 is TGTGCCAGCAGTTTACTAGCGGGGCCGCAAGAGACCCAGTACTTC.

This clonotype was counted ten times or more. V and J are TRBV5-1 and TRBJ1-4; D unresolved. CDR3 size: 14 residues. Trimming pared 0 bases from V and 6 bases from J, leaving 9 bases between. Per germline, CDR1 SGHRS and CDR2 YFSETQ. The CDR3 protein is CASSLGQVDEKLFF. CDR3 sequence (DNA): TGCGCCAGCAGCTTGGGGCAGGTTGATGAAAAACTGTTTTTT.

V usage is TRBV28 and J usage is TRBJ1-2; D is possibly TRBD1 (6 bases). CDR3 length: 13 residues. The germline V gene has CDR1 MDHEN and CDR2 SYDVKM. Trimming removed 2 bases at V and 9 bases at J, with 13 bases between. The CDR3 loop is CASSLRQVLSYTF. The CDR3 nucleotides are TGTGCCAGCAGTTTACGACAGGTCCTGAGCTACACCTTC.

The chain couples TRBV7-9 to TRBJ1-2; 10 nucleotides agree with TRBD1. Germline values: CDR1 SEHNR, CDR2 FQNEAQ (reference sequence). V dropped 1 base and J dropped 6; count of bases not matched to a gene: 5. The length of the CDR3 is 15 residues. The CDR3 protein is CASSLGQGAVNGYTF. CDR3 bases: TGTGCCAGCAGCTTAGGACAGGGGGCTGTGAATGGCTACACCTTC.

This chain connects TRBV7-8 to TRBJ2-7; TRBD1 matches at 9 bases. The CDR3 has 14 residues. Looked up from germline, CDR1 is SGHVS and CDR2 is FQNEAQ. After removal of 1 base from V and 5 bases from J, the junction contained 3 bases not matched to a gene. The CDR3 nucleotides read TGTGCCAGCAGCTTAGACAGGGGGCTACACGAGCAGTACTTC. This sequence encodes CASSLDRGLHEQYF.

This chain links TRBV9 with TRBJ2-3; possibly TRBD1 for D (6 bases). This CDR3 comprises 14 residues. Germline CDR1 SGDLS, CDR2 YYNGEE. V gave up 0 bases and J gave up 3 bases, with 8 bases separating them. The CDR3 nucleotides read TGTGCCAGCAGCGTAGGGACAGTTACAGATACGCAGTATTTT. Translated: CASSVGTVTDTQYF.

This clonotype was seen more than once but under ten times. The chain is built from TRBV7-7 and TRBJ1-5; no firm D call. Trimming shortened V by 1 base and J by 7 bases, and 11 bases separated the two germline ends. Germline CDR1 SSHAT, CDR2 FNYEAQ (reference sequence). The CDR3 totals 14 residues. The DNA for the CDR3 is TGTGCCAGCAGCTTAGTCCAGAACGGGCAGCCCCAGCATTTT. This encodes CASSLVQNGQPQHF.